This TCR beta chain emerged from a study of cytomegalovirus exposure and HLA in healthy donors. Findings of the study overall: Most TCR sequences proved rare, with some public TCRs found in many donors. Reports described diagnosis of cytomegalovirus status by the classifier as highly specific and sensitive.

Germline CDR1 GTSNPN, CDR2 SVGIG (reference sequence). The CDR3 has 13 amino acids. Deletions cut 5 bases from V and 6 bases from J, with 13 bases between. Comment on this clone: Antigen unknown.

PCR primers comprised 60 Vbeta and 13 Jbeta primers. TCRdb keeps only in-frame clones here, not all; method: immunoSEQ multiplex PCR. The sample holds about 180,000 clones, 70% to 80% seen once. The sample taken for sequencing was PBMCs. V gene TRBV30 combines with J gene TRBJ1-4, with D uncertain. The TCR sequence derives from a man aged 18-30 years in good health and CMV-seronegative. The CDR3 loop is CAWASEVDEKLFF. The CDR3, as DNA: TGTGCCTGGGCCAGTGAAGTGGATGAAAAACTGTTTTTT. The entire variable domain, with the rest obtained from reference TRBV30 and TRBJ1-4, is as follows: SQTIHQWPATLVQPVGSPLSLECTVEGTSNPNLYWYRQAAGRGLQLLFYSVGIGQISSEVPQNLSASRPQDRQFILSSKKLLLSDSGFYLCAWASEVDEKLFFGSGTQLSVL.